This T cell receptor (beta chain) was sequenced during a study of blood T cells in healthy people across ages. Study-level points and caveats: The diversity estimates, figures obtained from one million T cells, were considered underestimates. Getting older went along with TCR beta diversity per million T cells dropping roughly linearly.

On this clonotype itself: Its antigen is not identified.

The CDR3 has 14 amino acids. V was cut by 5 bases and J by 5 bases, with 16 bases left in between. From germline, CDR1 is SGHRS and CDR2 YFSETQ. Primed by a sample-barcoded 5' primer and a J-beta primer mix, a second PCR proceeded for 7 to 11 cycles. Every cDNA molecule bore a tag from a template-switch adaptor containing 12 random nucleotides. TCRdb recomputed calls from the 5' RACE reads with MiXCR, one row per CDR3 protein. Of about 1 million distinct CDR3 sequences in the sample, 20% to 25% were seen once. The same data also went into a second study, on T cells of mothers and their children. From that second work: Related pairs of mothers and children showed slightly higher, non-significant overlap versus unrelated pairs.

This chain joins TRBV5-1 and TRBJ2-5; no reliable D call. Sequences were obtained from blood. The clonotype originates from a girl aged 2 to 10 in good health. As DNA, the CDR3 is TGCGCCAGCAGTACGGGTCTTATAGTGGAGACCCAGTACTTC. Translating gives CASSTGLIVETQYF. Variable domain in full (rest from reference TRBV5-1 and TRBJ2-5): KAGVTQTPRYLIKTRGQQVTLSCSPISGHRSVSWYQQTPGQGLQFLFEYFSETQRNKGNFPGRFSGRQFSNSRSEMNVSTLELGDSALYLCASSTGLIVETQYFGPGTRLLVL.